This is a list of T cell receptor beta chains from one sample in a study of T-cell reconstitution after alpha-beta-depleted transplantation in children. TCRdb recomputed calls from the PCR reads with MiXCR, one row per CDR3 protein. The table records approximately 230,000 distinct CDR3 sequences, around 25% of them present only once. This specimen consisted of PBMCs, mostly from graft donor cells, obtained 360 days after TCRalphabeta/CD19-depleted stem cell transplant. The receptors originated from a female patient between 2 and 10 years old who had a stem cell transplant for congenital amegakaryocytic thrombocytopenia, so the T cells may come from the graft donor. CDR3s include the opening cysteine and the closing phenylalanine or tryptophan. D genes are given only for firm matches. A clone size is listed for some rows: how often the clone was seen (once, few, many), or a class if it is expanded.

>-|TRBV12-3/TRBV12-4|TRBJ2-3|-
TGTGCCAGCAGTGGTTCGGCCCTTGGCACAGATACGCAGTATTTT
CASSGSALGTDTQYF
>-|TRBV7-2|TRBJ2-3|-
TGTGCCAGCAGCCCGCGGTATAGCGTAAGCACAGATACGCAGTATTTT
CASSPRYSVSTDTQYF
>many|TRBV20-1|TRBJ2-3|TRBD2
TGCAGTGCGTCCCCGACGAGTCTAGCGGGGGGAGATACGCAGTATTTT
CSASPTSLAGGDTQYF
>-|TRBV7-7|TRBJ2-1|TRBD2
TGTGCCAGCAGCTTAGAGCGGGAGCACGAGCAGTTCTTC
CASSLEREHEQFF
>-|TRBV29-1|TRBJ2-1|-
TGCAGCGTTCATGGCGGACTAAGCTCCTACAATGAGCAGTTCTTC
CSVHGGLSSYNEQFF
>few|TRBV7-2|TRBJ2-1|-
TGTGCCAGCAGCTTAGCGTGGGGACCCTCCTACAATGAGCAGTTCTTC
CASSLAWGPSYNEQFF
>-|TRBV10-3|TRBJ2-3|-
TGTGCCATCAGCGAGAGTGGTGTGGGGGGGGGCCGTAGCACAGATACGCAGTATTTT
CAISESGVGGGRSTDTQYF
>few|TRBV20-1|TRBJ1-3|-
TGCAGTGCTAGCAGAGGGGGCTCTGGAAACACCATATATTTT
CSASRGGSGNTIYF
>-|TRBV20-1|TRBJ2-7|TRBD2
TGCAGTGCCACCGGGGGACTAGCGGGAGCAGGGCAGTACTTC
CSATGGLAGAGQYF
>-|TRBV6-1|TRBJ2-5|TRBD1
TGTGCCAGCAGTCGGGACAGGGGGCAAGAGACCCAGTACTTC
CASSRDRGQETQYF
>few|TRBV28|TRBJ1-5|-
TGTGCCAGCAGTTTATACCAAAAAAATCAGCCCCAGCATTTT
CASSLYQKNQPQHF
>few|TRBV4-1|TRBJ1-1|-
TGCGCCAGCAGCCAACTTCAGGAGCTTAACACTGAAGCTTTCTTT
CASSQLQELNTEAFF
>few|TRBV29-1|TRBJ2-3|-
TGCAGCGTTGGAGACCGCACAGATACGCAGTATTTT
CSVGDRTDTQYF
>-|TRBV20-1|TRBJ1-6|-
TGCAGTGCTATTTCAGGGATATATTCACCCCTCCACTTT
CSAISGIYSPLHF
>few|TRBV28|TRBJ1-3|-
TGTGCCAGCGCAACAGGGACTGGAAACACCATATATTTT
CASATGTGNTIYF
>-|TRBV20-1|TRBJ2-3|-
TGCAGTGCTACACGGTTATCGGGGGCGAAAAGCACAGATACGCAGTATTTT
CSATRLSGAKSTDTQYF
>-|TRBV5-1|TRBJ2-1|TRBD1
TGCGCCAGCAGCACGGCCGGGACAGGGGGCTTCAATGAGCAGTTCTTC
CASSTAGTGGFNEQFF
>few|TRBV28|TRBJ1-1|-
TGTGCCAGCAGTTTAGTATCCCAGACACAAACGCCGAACACTGAAGCTTTCTTT
CASSLVSQTQTPNTEAFF
>-|TRBV29-1|TRBJ2-1|TRBD1
TGCAGCGTCCTACAGGACAGGGACAATGAGCAGTTCTTC
CSVLQDRDNEQFF
>many|TRBV12-3/TRBV12-4|TRBJ2-7|-
TGTGCCAGCAGTTTAGGTTTGAGTCGGCACTCCTACGAGCAGTACTTC
CASSLGLSRHSYEQYF
>few|TRBV29-1|TRBJ2-6|TRBD1
TGCAGCGTTGCCGGGACAGGGAGCTCTGGGGCCAACGTCCTGACTTTC
CSVAGTGSSGANVLTF
>-|TRBV4-1|TRBJ2-1|-
TGCGCCAGCAGCCAAGGTGGGGGGCGGACCTACAATGAGCAGTTCTTC
CASSQGGGRTYNEQFF